These 15 T cell receptor beta chains were sequenced from one sample in a study of graft-versus-host responses after intestinal transplantation. Profiled with immunoSEQ multiplex PCR; TCRdb holds only in-frame clones, not every one. Of under 20,000 clones in the sample, roughly 40% are singletons; the top ten hold about 1%. The sequencing here drew on alloreactive CD4+ T cells from a mixed lymphocyte reaction culture, taken before intestinal transplant. Subset here: CFSE-low proliferating T cells sorted from roughly six-day pre-transplant mixed lymphocyte reaction (GvH or HvG direction). The origin of the receptors is a human patient who received an intestinal transplant.

J is TRBJ1-2 and V is TRBV4-1; perhaps TRBD1 as D (5 bases). V was cut by 1 base and J by 1 base, with 16 bases left in between. The CDR3 totals 17 residues. The germline V gene encodes CDR1 MGHRA and CDR2 YSYEKL. CDR3 in amino acids: CASSQGDGERGNYGYTF. The CDR3 DNA is TGCGCCAGCAGCCAAGGGGACGGTGAACGGGGTAACTATGGCTACACCTTC.

Only a few counts were recorded for this clone. The chain carries TRBV7-2 and TRBJ2-1; D not certain. CDR1 and CDR2 (germline): SGHTA, FQGNSA. The V and J ends lost 2 bases and 10 bases respectively, with 12 bases between them. The CDR3 runs to 13 residues. The CDR3: CASSLYSSREQFF. CDR3 coding DNA: TGTGCCAGCAGCTTATATTCCTCGCGGGAGCAGTTCTTC.

V is TRBV19 and J is TRBJ2-7; possibly TRBD1 or TRBD2 for D (5 bases each). Trimming shortened V by 3 bases and J by 4 bases, and 16 bases separated the two germline ends. The germline CDR1 and CDR2 sequences are LNHDA and SQIVND (reference sequence). This CDR3 spans 15 amino acids. The CDR3 loop reads CASSILVGELYEQYF. The CDR3 region has the DNA TGTGCCAGTAGTATTTTAGTAGGGGAGCTTTACGAGCAGTACTTC.

The chain employs TRBV19 and TRBJ1-4; the match to TRBD1 covers 10 bases. The CDR3 is 14 residues long. CDR1 is LNHDA and CDR2 is SQIVND in the germline V gene (reference sequence). Trimming cost V 4 bases and J 8 bases; bases outside gene matches: 4. As DNA, the CDR3 is TGTGCCAGTAGTAACCGGGACAGGGGCGAAAAACTGTTTTTT. Encoded protein: CASSNRDRGEKLFF. Variable domain in full (rest from reference TRBV19 and TRBJ1-4): DGGITQSPKYLFRKEGQNVTLSCEQNLNHDAMYWYRQDPGQGLRLIYYSQIVNDFQKGDIAEGYSVSREKKESFPLTVTSAQKNPTAFYLCASSNRDRGEKLFFGSGTQLSVL.

In DNA, the CDR3 is TGTGCCAGCTCACCATATAGGGCGAACACCGGGGAGCTGTTTTTT. This gives the protein CASSPYRANTGELFF. The rearrangement joins TRBV18 to TRBJ2-2; no clear D. Trimming took off 2 bases at V and 0 bases at J, with 7 bases between the two ends. The CDR3 sequence is 15 residues long. Germline V gene sequence: CDR1 KGHSH, CDR2 LQKENI.

The rearrangement uses TRBV10-1 and TRBJ2-7, with D perhaps matching TRBD2 (5 bases). Germline V gene sequence: CDR1 WNHNN, CDR2 SYGVQD (reference sequence). Between the trimmed V and J ends, which lost 11 bases and 7 bases, there was a span of 12 bases. The CDR3 length is 10 residues. The CDR3 spells CAFGPGEQYF. CDR3 coding DNA: TGCGCCTTTGGACCGGGGGAGCAGTACTTC.

CDR3 in amino acids: CASSRRGSSGGALETQYF. In DNA, the CDR3 is TGCGCCAGCAGCCGAAGAGGGTCAAGCGGGGGGGCGTTAGAGACCCAGTACTTC. V gene TRBV4-1 combines with J gene TRBJ2-5, with 10 nucleotides matching TRBD2. V shed 4 bases, J shed 4 bases, and the junction held 15 bases outside the gene matches. CDR1 and CDR2 from the germline V gene are MGHRA and YSYEKL. CDR3 length: 18 amino acids.

The chain has TRBV5-7 and TRBJ2-6; D remains ambiguous. TRBV5-7 is an open reading frame whose function is uncertain. Trimming stripped 6 bases from V and 5 bases from J, with 24 bases between. CDR3 length: 18 residues. The CDR3 is CASIFPLAYKSRANVLTF. The CDR3 DNA reads TGTGCCAGCATCTTTCCTCTTGCGTACAAAAGTCGGGCCAACGTCCTGACTTTC.

V usage is TRBV5-5 and J usage is TRBJ1-5; tentatively, D is TRBD1 (6 bases). The CDR3 contains 15 residues. Germline-derived CDR1 and CDR2 are SGHKS and YYEKEE (reference sequence). Trimming removed 0 bases from V and 5 bases from J, with 12 bases in between. CDR3 amino acids: CASSLGGGRHQPQHF. CDR3 nucleotides: TGTGCCAGCAGCTTGGGAGGGGGTAGGCATCAGCCCCAGCATTTT.

This chain links TRBV11-2 with TRBJ2-1, with a weak D call TRBD2 (5 bases). V shed 6 bases and J shed 7 bases, with 16 bases lying between them. Germline CDR1 and CDR2: SGHAT and FQNNGV. This CDR3 spans 14 amino acids. The CDR3 DNA is TGTGCCAGCAGGTCTGCGGGTCCTACGAATGAGCAGTTCTTC. This sequence encodes CASRSAGPTNEQFF.

This clone was counted only a few times. CDR3 sequence (DNA): TGCGCCAGCAGCTTGGGGACAATCGGGGAGACCCAGTACTTC. It yields the protein CASSLGTIGETQYF. The chain is built from TRBV5-1 and TRBJ2-5; possibly TRBD1 for D (5 bases). Trimming cost V 0 bases and J 5 bases, with 11 bases left between them. The length of the CDR3 is 14 residues. In germline, CDR1 is SGHRS, CDR2 YFSETQ.

The chain combines TRBV5-1 with TRBJ2-1; D unclear. From germline, CDR1 is SGHRS and CDR2 YFSETQ. The CDR3 loop spans 15 amino acids. Trimming pared 0 bases from V and 0 bases from J, leaving 7 bases between. DNA for the CDR3: TGCGCCAGCAGCTTGGATGGCAACTCCTACAATGAGCAGTTCTTC. As protein: CASSLDGNSYNEQFF.

In its sample, this clone was seen a few times. This chain joins TRBV23-1 and TRBJ2-7; D possibly corresponds to TRBD1 (6 bases). TRBV23-1 is recorded as an ORF, its role being uncertain. The CDR3 runs to 18 residues. V lost 2 bases and J lost 3, with 23 bases in between. The CDR3 is CASSQPNLDSPHYYEQYF. CDR3 nucleotide sequence: TGCGCCAGCAGTCAACCGAACTTGGACAGCCCTCATTACTACGAGCAGTACTTC.

Only a few counts were recorded for this clone. V gene TRBV5-1 combines with J gene TRBJ1-6; the D is unclear. CDR1 SGHRS and CDR2 YFSETQ come from the germline V gene. CDR3 length: 17 residues. The V and J ends lost 0 bases and 0 bases respectively, with 10 bases between them. The CDR3 region has the DNA TGCGCCAGCAGCTTGGCCGGGGTTAGCTCCTATAATTCACCCCTCCACTTT. It codes for CASSLAGVSSYNSPLHF.

The V call is TRBV12-5, the J call TRBJ2-1; 13 nucleotides match TRBD2. CDR1 is LGHNT, CDR2 FRNRAP, per germline. Trimming at V came to 7 bases and at J to 9 bases, leaving 9 bases not matched to a gene. The CDR3 loop spans 15 amino acids. The CDR3 region is CASAQLAGGPGEQFF. Here the CDR3 DNA reads TGTGCTAGTGCCCAACTAGCGGGGGGGCCGGGTGAGCAGTTCTTC.